This TCR beta chain was documented in a study of cytomegalovirus exposure and HLA in healthy donors. Study-wide results and limits: Subsequent analysis found a tendency for first-cohort TCR clusters to co-occur within the 120 or so validation repertoires.

Losses at the gene ends were 5 bases for V and 6 bases for J; bases not matched to a gene: 9. This CDR3 has 15 residues. Germline assignment: CDR1 MNHEY and CDR2 SMNVEV (reference sequence). Repertoires were generated with immunoSEQ multiplex PCR, while TCRdb's copy carries only in-frame clones and drops some. In the table there are some 140,000 clones, 86% of which are singletons. In regard to this clone: Its target is not known.

The source is a man aged 18-30 years in good health and CMV-seropositive. Source material: PBMCs. The rearrangement uses TRBV27 and TRBJ2-2, with TRBD1 matching over 7 bases. This chain's CDR3 is CASSPQGYPPGELFF. The CDR3 DNA sequence: TGTGCCAGCAGTCCACAGGGGTACCCCCCCGGGGAGCTGTTTTTT.